Each of the 6 T cell receptor beta chains below was sequenced from the same sample in a study of cytomegalovirus exposure and HLA in healthy donors. PCR involved 60 Vbeta and 13 Jbeta primers. The table came from immunoSEQ multiplex PCR; TCRdb's copy has only in-frame clones and leaves some out. The data hold 100,000 to 150,000 clones, with over 70% observed a single time. The specimen sequenced was PBMCs. Every receptor here comes from a man between 18 and 29 years old in good health and CMV-seropositive.

This clone was observed a handful of times. The V gene is TRBV6-5, the J gene TRBJ2-2; 7 nucleotides match TRBD1. The V gene's germline CDR1 is MNHEY and CDR2 SVGAGI. The CDR3 has 14 amino acids. The V segment lost 2 bases and the J segment 5 bases; nucleotides outside the gene matches: 2. The CDR3 loop reads CASSYGTVTGELFF. For the CDR3, the DNA is TGTGCCAGCAGTTACGGGACAGTGACCGGGGAGCTGTTTTTT.

The V call is TRBV19, the J call TRBJ1-2; the match to TRBD1 covers 7 bases. The V and J ends lost 1 base and 6 bases, in that order; junction bases with no gene match: 2. Germline lookup yields CDR1 LNHDA and CDR2 SQIVND (reference sequence). This CDR3 comprises 13 residues. The CDR3 is CASSIAGGDGYTF. The CDR3 nucleotides are TGTGCCAGTAGTATAGCAGGGGGTGATGGCTACACCTTC.

The V and J genes are TRBV25-1 and TRBJ2-2; a possible D gene is TRBD1 (6 bases). Germline loops: CDR1 MGHDK, CDR2 SYGVNS. V shed 4 bases and J shed 7 bases, with 10 bases lying between them. The CDR3 is 13 amino acids. CDR3 bases: TGTGCCAGCAGTGGACAGGTTCACGGGGAGCTGTTTTTT. Protein product: CASSGQVHGELFF.

The count of this clone is one. The rearrangement joins TRBV9 to TRBJ2-2, with 9 bases that match TRBD1. Losses at the gene ends were 3 bases for V and 5 bases for J; bases not matched to a gene: 5. CDR3 size: 15 residues. CDR1 and CDR2 from the germline V gene are SGDLS and YYNGEE. This chain's CDR3 is CASSAGTGRTGELFF. CDR3 bases: TGTGCCAGCAGCGCGGGGACAGGGCGGACCGGGGAGCTGTTTTTT. Full variable domain (outside the CDR3, taken from reference TRBV9 and TRBJ2-2): DSGVTQTPKHLITATGQRVTLRCSPRSGDLSVYWYQQSLDQGLQFLIQYYNGEERAKGNILERFSAQQFPDLHSELNLSSLELGDSALYFCASSAGTGRTGELFFGEGSRLTVL.

This clone turned up a few times. The chain links TRBV5-1 to TRBJ2-7; 9 nucleotides agree with TRBD2. The V and J ends lost 5 bases and 2 bases, in that order; junction bases with no gene match: 8. In germline, CDR1 is SGHRS, CDR2 YFSETQ. This CDR3 has 15 amino acids. CDR3 amino acids: CASRGETSGTYEQYF. CDR3 DNA: TGCGCCAGCAGGGGAGAGACTAGCGGTACCTACGAGCAGTACTTC.

The J gene is TRBJ1-1, the V gene TRBV14; D is uncertain. CDR1 and CDR2 (germline): SGHDN, FVKESK. V lost 4 bases and J lost 0, with 6 bases in between. The CDR3 covers 13 residues. The CDR3 here is CASSLTMNTEAFF. The CDR3 nucleotides are TGTGCCAGCAGCCTAACAATGAACACTGAAGCTTTCTTT.